This T cell receptor (beta chain) was sequenced during a study of shared clonotypes between healthy human individuals. On the study more broadly: Donor ages ranged 18 to 49 years: a couple of women, a few men.

Worth noting for this clone: Its target is not known.

Here immunoSEQ multiplex PCR was the method, and the copy in TCRdb shows in-frame clones only, minus some. In the table there are 2 million to 3 million clones, approximately 92% of which are singletons. Study-wide results and limits: Unshared clonotypes carried lower generation probabilities than those common to all four donors.

J lost 7 bases, V lost 7 bases, and 9 bases had no gene match. CDR1 and CDR2 from the germline V gene are SNHLY and FYNNEI. This CDR3 comprises 13 residues. CD4+ cells underwent separation, giving CD45RA+ naive and CD45RA-negative memory subsets. This chain joins TRBV2 and TRBJ2-5; TRBD1 matches at 7 bases. Sequenced input: naive CD4+ T cells sorted from blood. Subset: CD45RA+ positively selected. This clonotype was sampled from a man in his late teens or twenties in good health. CDR3 region: CASTSTGAGTQYF. As DNA, the CDR3 is TGTGCCAGCACCTCAACAGGGGCTGGGACCCAGTACTTC.